These 29 T cell receptor beta chains were all obtained from the same sample, sequenced in a study of regulatory T cells in long-lasting Graves disease. Construction of TCR beta libraries relied on iRepertoire HTBI primers and on Arm-PCR targeting CDR3 regions. MiXCR, run by TCRdb on the multiplex PCR reads, gives a single entry per CDR3 protein. The sample has about 430,000 distinct CDR3 sequences, 21% seen once. Sample time point: persistent/refractory GD, antithyroid drugs over 5 years with positive TRAb. From RNA extracted from PBMCs, the TCR library was made. This sample comprised peripheral blood mononuclear cells (PBMCs), obtained when the disease was refractory, from a patient treated with antithyroid drugs. These receptors came from a female donor with Graves disease.

In this sample, this clonotype turned up a few times. This chain uses TRBV20-1 with TRBJ2-1; 12 bases line up with TRBD2. Germline CDR1 reads DFQATT; CDR2 reads SNEGSKA (reference sequence). The CDR3 sequence is 18 residues long. Losses at the gene ends were 6 bases for V and 8 bases for J; bases not matched to a gene: 20. CDR3 bases: TGCAGTGCCAGCGGACTAGCGGGAATCAAAGGGGGTAACGATGAGCAGTTCTTC. Translated: CSASGLAGIKGGNDEQFF.

This clonotype was seen many times. The genes are TRBV27 and TRBJ1-5; 12 nucleotides agree with TRBD1. CDR1 MNHEY and CDR2 SMNVEV come from the germline V gene (reference sequence). The CDR3 runs 15 residues. The junction had 13 bases not matched to a gene; V was cut back by 8 bases and J by 11 bases. CDR3 sequence reads: CASGNSGTGGFAQHF. The CDR3 DNA is TGTGCCAGCGGAAACTCCGGGACAGGGGGCTTTGCCCAGCATTTT.

This clonotype was seen many times. The gene calls are TRBV27 and TRBJ2-2, with D maybe TRBD1 (6 bases). Between the trimmed V and J ends, which lost 7 bases and 5 bases, there was a span of 17 bases. The CDR3 spans 15 residues. The germline V gene encodes CDR1 MNHEY and CDR2 SMNVEV (reference sequence). The CDR3 reads CASMRQGSGTGELFF. Here the CDR3 DNA reads TGTGCCAGCATGCGTCAGGGGAGTGGGACCGGGGAGCTGTTTTTT.

This clonotype appeared many times. This chain joins TRBV19 and TRBJ1-2; D unresolved. V lost 2 bases to trimming and J lost 6 bases, with 19 bases between them. CDR3 length: 16 amino acids. Per the germline V gene, CDR1 is LNHDA and CDR2 is SQIVND (reference sequence). The CDR3 coding sequence is TGTGCCAGTAGTATATGGAGCGTTGAGGAAATCGATGGCTACACCTTC. Translated: CASSIWSVEEIDGYTF.

This clonotype was counted many times. The rearrangement joins TRBV6-1 to TRBJ1-6, with D tentatively TRBD1 (6 bases). Trimming removed 1 base at V and 10 bases at J, with 17 bases between. The CDR3 is 16 amino acids. Germline assignment: CDR1 MNHNS and CDR2 SASEGT. The CDR3 is CASSEDWRGESSPLHF. The CDR3 DNA is TGTGCCAGCAGTGAAGATTGGAGGGGGGAATCCTCACCCCTCCACTTT.

This clonotype came up a few times. This sequence joins TRBV7-8 and TRBJ1-5, with D possibly being TRBD1 (5 bases). This CDR3 is built from 15 residues. The V end was cut by 3 bases, the J end by 3 bases, with 12 bases between. Germline V gene lookup returns CDR1 SGHVS and CDR2 FQNEAQ. CDR3 loop: CASSFPPGPNQPQHF. CDR3 bases: TGTGCCAGCAGCTTCCCACCAGGGCCCAATCAGCCCCAGCATTTT.

This clonotype was observed a few times. The chain combines TRBV7-8 with TRBJ1-3, with D perhaps matching TRBD1 (6 bases). CDR3 length equals 17 residues. Per the germline V gene, CDR1 is SGHVS and CDR2 is FQNEAQ. The V gene lost 5 bases and the J gene lost 0 bases, with 17 bases spanning the gap. CDR3 sequence: CASSGFAGDFSGNTIYF. CDR3 nucleotides: TGTGCCAGCAGCGGGTTTGCAGGGGATTTCTCTGGAAACACCATATATTTT.

This chain uses TRBV5-6 with TRBJ1-1; D might be TRBD1 (5 bases). The CDR3 is 12 residues long. Trimming removed 2 bases from V and 11 bases from J, with 13 bases in between. Germline assignment: CDR1 SGHDT and CDR2 YYEEEE. The CDR3 spells CASSLGVEGAFF. The CDR3 region has the DNA TGTGCCAGCAGCTTAGGGGTTGAGGGGGCTTTCTTT.

This clonotype was observed at least ten times. The chain couples TRBV20-1 to TRBJ1-1; D is ambiguous. Per germline, CDR1 DFQATT and CDR2 SNEGSKA (reference sequence). The CDR3 contains 13 residues. V was shortened by 2 bases and J by 3 bases, with 10 bases between the two germline ends. CDR3 protein: CSARSTPYTEAFF. Written as DNA, the CDR3 is TGCAGTGCTAGATCAACCCCCTACACTGAAGCTTTCTTT.

This clonotype has a count of ten or more. This sequence joins TRBV5-4 and TRBJ2-2; TRBD1 is a possible D gene (6 bases). This CDR3 spans 13 amino acids. V was pared by 5 bases and J by 11 bases, with 16 bases between. Germline CDR1 is SGHNT and CDR2 is YYREEE (reference sequence). The CDR3 DNA sequence: TGTGCCAGCAGTGGTTTGGGGGCGGGTGAGCTGTTTTTT. This gives the protein CASSGLGAGELFF.

This clonotype has at least ten counts. This chain joins TRBV9 and TRBJ2-5; D possibly corresponds to TRBD2 (6 bases). The CDR3 runs to 15 residues. The V gene lost 4 bases and the J gene lost 5 bases, with 18 bases spanning the gap. CDR1 is SGDLS, CDR2 YYNGEE, per germline. In nucleotides, the CDR3 is TGTGCCAGCAGCCCCCGAGGAGGGAAGGAGGAGACCCAGTACTTC. Translation gives CASSPRGGKEETQYF.

This clonotype occurred many times. V gene TRBV6-1 combines with J gene TRBJ1-5; D gene uncertain. This CDR3 contains 14 residues. Trimming cost V 6 bases and J 5 bases, with 14 bases left between them. Looked up from germline, CDR1 is MNHNS and CDR2 is SASEGT. The CDR3 here is CASRIYSDDQPQHF. The CDR3 nucleotides are TGTGCCAGCAGAATATACTCGGACGATCAGCCCCAGCATTTT.

This clonotype was picked up a small number of times. The gene calls are TRBV2 and TRBJ2-6; TRBD2 might be the D (5 bases). Germline CDR1 is SNHLY and CDR2 is FYNNEI. The CDR3 spans 15 residues. The V gene lost 6 bases and the J gene lost 0 bases, with 9 bases spanning the gap. DNA of the CDR3: TGTGCCAGCAGCAACGGGGTCTCTGGGGCCAACGTCCTGACTTTC. The encoded protein is CASSNGVSGANVLTF.

There are a few counts of this clonotype. The chain carries TRBV2 and TRBJ2-1; D is possibly TRBD2 (5 bases). The CDR3 is made up of 13 amino acids. V lost 6 bases and J 3 bases, leaving 9 bases between the germline ends. CDR1 is SNHLY and CDR2 is FYNNEI in the germline V gene. The CDR3 reads CASRDSFYNEQFF. CDR3 DNA: TGTGCCAGCAGGGACTCATTCTACAATGAGCAGTTCTTC. The variable domain in full, completed from reference TRBV2 and TRBJ2-1, reads EPEVTQTPSHQVTQMGQEVILRCVPISNHLYFYWYRQILGQKVEFLVSFYNNEISEKSEIFDDQFSVERPDGSNFTLKIRSTKLEDSAMYFCASRDSFYNEQFFGPGTRLTVL.

This rearrangement joins TRBV9 to TRBJ2-2; a possible D gene is TRBD1 (7 bases). Germline assignment: CDR1 SGDLS and CDR2 YYNGEE. This CDR3 has 14 residues. The V gene lost 4 bases and the J gene lost 5 bases, with 12 bases spanning the gap. CDR3 sequence: CASSSQGGTGELFF. The CDR3 DNA reads as TGTGCCAGCAGCTCTCAGGGGGGAACCGGGGAGCTGTTTTTT.

The genes are TRBV30 and TRBJ2-1, with D unresolved. This CDR3 region has 12 residues. The germline V and J ends were trimmed by 0 bases and 11 bases, with 11 bases remaining between them. Germline CDR1 is GTSNPN and CDR2 is SVGIG (reference sequence). The CDR3 spells CAWSVLSNKQFF. In DNA, the CDR3 is TGTGCCTGGAGTGTACTTAGCAACAAGCAGTTCTTC.

Many counts were recorded for this clonotype. The V call is TRBV3-1, the J call TRBJ2-7, with 10 bases lining up with TRBD1. This CDR3 comprises 15 residues. V was pared by 4 bases and J by 5 bases, with 8 bases of the junction left unmatched. Germline V gene data show CDR1 as LGHDT and CDR2 as YNNKEL (reference sequence). This CDR3 is CASSLETGGVNEQYF. CDR3 nucleotides: TGTGCCAGCAGCCTAGAGACAGGGGGCGTTAACGAGCAGTACTTC.

The sample holds many counts of this clonotype. CDR3 in amino acids: CASSPNPSIPYEQYF. CDR3 nucleotides: TGTGCCAGCAGCCCAAATCCTAGCATACCCTACGAGCAGTACTTC. The chain employs TRBV27 and TRBJ2-7, with a weak D call TRBD2 (5 bases). Trimming took off 6 bases at V and 2 bases at J, with 17 bases between the two ends. Germline V lookup: CDR1 MNHEY, CDR2 SMNVEV (reference sequence). The CDR3 sequence is 15 residues long.

This clonotype showed up many times. This rearrangement joins TRBV28 to TRBJ2-5; unclear D gene. The V end was cut by 2 bases, the J end by 2 bases, with 6 bases between. The CDR3 has 13 residues. Germline V CDR1 and CDR2: MDHEN, SYDVKM. The CDR3 spells CASSLEAQETQYF. CDR3 nucleotides: TGTGCCAGCAGTTTAGAAGCTCAAGAGACCCAGTACTTC.

This clonotype was observed a few times. The chain couples TRBV5-1 to TRBJ2-7; 12 nucleotides match TRBD2. Germline V gene lookup returns CDR1 SGHRS and CDR2 YFSETQ. This CDR3 has 16 amino acids. The V segment lost 4 bases and the J segment 0 bases; nucleotides outside the gene matches: 5. CDR3: CASSDTSGRSSYEQYF. CDR3 in DNA: TGCGCCAGCAGCGACACTAGCGGGAGGAGCTCCTACGAGCAGTACTTC.

The J gene is TRBJ2-3, the V gene TRBV20-1; maybe TRBD1 (6 bases). The germline V and J ends were trimmed by 1 base and 1 base, with 12 bases remaining between them. The CDR3 totals 15 residues. CDR1 is DFQATT and CDR2 is SNEGSKA in the germline V gene (reference sequence). This CDR3 is CSARVRGYGTDTQYF. CDR3 nucleotide sequence: TGCAGTGCTAGAGTCAGGGGATATGGCACAGATACGCAGTATTTT.

This clonotype was picked up a small number of times. The J gene is TRBJ2-7, the V gene TRBV28; 10 bases fit TRBD2. V shed 5 bases and J 6 bases; nucleotides not matched to a gene: 4. The length of the CDR3 is 13 residues. The germline gives CDR1 MDHEN, CDR2 SYDVKM. CDR3 in amino acids: CASSLAGESEQYF. The CDR3 DNA follows: TGTGCCAGCAGTCTAGCGGGAGAATCCGAGCAGTACTTC.

In its sample, this clonotype was seen a few times. The CDR3 protein is CASSLERGGTGELFF. The CDR3, as DNA: TGTGCCAGCAGCTTAGAACGGGGTGGCACCGGGGAGCTGTTTTTT. This rearrangement joins TRBV7-9 to TRBJ2-2; D is possibly TRBD2 (5 bases). The V end was cut by 1 base, the J end by 4 bases, with 10 bases between. CDR1 and CDR2 from the germline V gene are SEHNR and FQNEAQ (reference sequence). This CDR3 spans 15 amino acids.

This clonotype was found many times. The rearrangement links TRBV15 to TRBJ1-5; D call uncertain. The CDR3 extends over 15 amino acids. CDR1 is LNHNV, CDR2 YYDKDF, per germline (reference sequence). Trimming cost V 0 bases and J 5 bases, with 11 bases left between them. CDR3 DNA sequence: TGTGCCACCAGCAGAGACGGGATGGGTGATCAGCCCCAGCATTTT. Translated, it gives CATSRDGMGDQPQHF.

This clonotype has more than one count but fewer than ten. DNA for the CDR3: TGTGCCAGCACCACCCGCGGGGGGACGGGTGAAGCTTTCTTT. Translating gives CASTTRGGTGEAFF. The chain links TRBV7-9 to TRBJ1-1, with a tentative D call TRBD1 (5 bases). Germline V gene sequence: CDR1 SEHNR, CDR2 FQNEAQ (reference sequence). This CDR3 contains 14 residues. The ends were cut back, 7 bases at V and 7 bases at J, with 19 bases in the middle.

This clonotype came up many times. CDR3 nucleotide sequence: TGTGCCAGCAGTTTAGATGGGGGCATGCCCCAGCATTTT. Amino acids: CASSLDGGMPQHF. The V gene is TRBV12-3 or TRBV12-4, the J gene TRBJ1-5, with D tentatively TRBD1 (6 bases). This CDR3 has 13 amino acids. With 1 base removed from V and 9 bases from J, the gap between germline ends came to 10 bases.

This clonotype was seen repeatedly, ten times or more. The chain joins TRBV12-3 or TRBV12-4 to TRBJ2-4; unclear D gene. V was trimmed by 6 bases and J by 8 bases, leaving 11 bases between them. The CDR3 has 12 amino acids. The chain's CDR3 is CASSPGPDIQYF. CDR3 nucleotides: TGTGCCAGCAGCCCCGGCCCGGACATTCAGTACTTC.

To note about this clonotype: A read error may explain this, as a much larger clone is one base away. V gene TRBV7-2 combines with J gene TRBJ2-5; either TRBD1 or TRBD2 may supply D (6 bases each). The CDR3 totals 14 residues. The V end lost 6 bases, the J end lost 2 bases, and 13 bases lay between the germline ends. Germline V gene lookup returns CDR1 SGHTA and CDR2 FQGNSA. In DNA form, the CDR3 reads TGTGCCAGCAGTCCGGGGGCTAGGCAAGAGACCCAGTACTTC. Translated: CASSPGARQETQYF.

The sample holds a few counts of this clonotype. The CDR3, as DNA: TGCAGCGTTGATTCGTCGCTAGCCGCGGAGACCCAGTACTTC. Residues: CSVDSSLAAETQYF. The rearrangement links TRBV29-1 to TRBJ2-5, with D possibly being TRBD2 (5 bases). V was clipped by 3 bases and J by 5 bases, with 16 bases between them. CDR1 and CDR2 from the germline V gene are SQVTM and ANQGSEA. CDR3 length: 14 amino acids.